A selection of T cell receptor beta chains follows, all from one sample in a study of OX40 agonist ivuxolimab in advanced cancers. Assay used: immunoSEQ multiplex PCR; TCRdb lists only in-frame clones, some missing. The repertoire includes around 46,000 clones, 82% of them detected once, and around 1.9% sits in the top ten. Sequencing used CD4+ or CD8+ T cells sorted from blood, obtained in a trial of the OX40 agonist ivuxolimab. The receptors originated from an adult with an advanced solid tumor such as melanoma, head and neck, liver or kidney cancer. CDR3s include the opening cysteine and the closing phenylalanine or tryptophan. Fields, in order: clone size, D gene, J gene, V gene, CDR3 protein, CDR3 DNA. D genes are given only for firm matches. The size of a clone is reported for some rows only, either as once, few or many, or as a class for expanded clones.

abundance: once; d_gene: TRBD1; j_gene: TRBJ2-2; v_gene: TRBV11-2; CDR3aa: CASSLGGTATGELFF; CDR3nt: TGTGCCAGCAGCTTAGGAGGGACAGCCACCGGGGAGCTGTTTTTT
abundance: -; d_gene: -; j_gene: TRBJ1-2; v_gene: TRBV6-1; CDR3aa: CASTNGVGNYGYTF; CDR3nt: TGTGCCAGCACGAATGGCGTCGGCAACTATGGCTACACCTTC
abundance: -; d_gene: -; j_gene: TRBJ2-3; v_gene: TRBV9; CDR3aa: CASSPDGATDTQYF; CDR3nt: TGTGCCAGCAGCCCCGACGGGGCCACAGATACGCAGTATTTT
abundance: -; d_gene: -; j_gene: TRBJ1-1; v_gene: TRBV6-1; CDR3aa: CASSEARGEAFF; CDR3nt: TGTGCCAGCAGTGAAGCGCGGGGGGAAGCTTTCTTT
abundance: -; d_gene: TRBD1; j_gene: TRBJ1-5; v_gene: TRBV2; CDR3aa: CASSGHRDRVNQPQHF; CDR3nt: TGTGCCAGCAGTGGCCACCGGGACAGGGTCAATCAGCCCCAGCATTTT
abundance: -; d_gene: -; j_gene: TRBJ2-7; v_gene: TRBV5-4; CDR3aa: CASSLRAAQDEQYF; CDR3nt: TGTGCCAGCAGCTTGAGGGCGGCGCAGGACGAGCAGTACTTC
abundance: -; d_gene: TRBD1; j_gene: TRBJ1-2; v_gene: TRBV10-1; CDR3aa: CASSDRQGLNGYTF; CDR3nt: TGCGCCAGCAGTGACCGACAGGGGCTAAATGGCTACACCTTC
abundance: -; d_gene: -; j_gene: TRBJ1-2; v_gene: TRBV14; CDR3aa: CASSQVGAFNYGYTF; CDR3nt: TGTGCCAGCAGCCAAGTGGGGGCTTTTAACTATGGCTACACCTTC
abundance: few; d_gene: TRBD1; j_gene: TRBJ1-1; v_gene: TRBV10-1; CDR3aa: CATLVAGGTEAFF; CDR3nt: TGCGCCACCCTAGTGGCAGGGGGGACTGAAGCTTTCTTT
abundance: -; d_gene: -; j_gene: TRBJ1-1; v_gene: TRBV5-1; CDR3aa: CASSLRIRNTEAFF; CDR3nt: TGCGCCAGCAGCTTACGGATTAGGAACACTGAAGCTTTCTTT
abundance: -; d_gene: TRBD1; j_gene: TRBJ1-2; v_gene: TRBV6-6; CDR3aa: CASRPGGYGYTF; CDR3nt: TGTGCCAGCAGACCAGGGGGCTATGGCTACACCTTC
abundance: few; d_gene: -; j_gene: TRBJ2-5; v_gene: TRBV7-8; CDR3aa: CASSFGPGETQYF; CDR3nt: TGTGCCAGCAGCTTCGGCCCCGGGGAGACCCAGTACTTC
abundance: -; d_gene: TRBD1; j_gene: TRBJ1-2; v_gene: TRBV6-5; CDR3aa: CASSYSGTGYAGYTF; CDR3nt: TGTGCCAGCAGTTACTCAGGGACAGGGTATGCTGGCTACACCTTC
abundance: -; d_gene: TRBD2; j_gene: TRBJ2-7; v_gene: TRBV5-4; CDR3aa: CASSLVGLAGHYEQYF; CDR3nt: TGTGCCAGCAGCTTGGTTGGGCTAGCGGGTCACTACGAGCAGTACTTC
abundance: -; d_gene: -; j_gene: TRBJ1-2; v_gene: TRBV2; CDR3aa: CASRTEGHGYTF; CDR3nt: TGTGCCAGCAGGACGGAGGGGCATGGCTACACCTTC
abundance: -; d_gene: -; j_gene: TRBJ1-1; v_gene: TRBV7-8; CDR3aa: CASSPAGGTEAFF; CDR3nt: TGTGCCAGCAGCCCGGCCGGGGGAACTGAAGCTTTCTTT
abundance: -; d_gene: -; j_gene: TRBJ2-5; v_gene: TRBV7-2; CDR3aa: CASSFQTFQETQYF; CDR3nt: TGTGCCAGCAGCTTTCAAACTTTCCAAGAGACCCAGTACTTC
abundance: -; d_gene: -; j_gene: TRBJ2-6; v_gene: TRBV7-9; CDR3aa: CASSRGRWFDSGANVLTF; CDR3nt: TGTGCCAGCAGCCGCGGGCGATGGTTCGACTCTGGGGCCAACGTCCTGACTTTC
abundance: -; d_gene: -; j_gene: TRBJ1-1; v_gene: TRBV13; CDR3aa: CASRTRGDTEAFF; CDR3nt: TGTGCCAGCAGAACAAGGGGGGACACTGAAGCTTTCTTT
abundance: -; d_gene: -; j_gene: TRBJ1-6; v_gene: TRBV7-2; CDR3aa: CASSLGTRRSSPLHF; CDR3nt: TGTGCCAGCAGCTTAGGAACCAGGAGGAGTTCACCCCTCCACTTT
abundance: -; d_gene: -; j_gene: TRBJ1-1; v_gene: TRBV4-3; CDR3aa: CASSQGLLEYAFF; CDR3nt: TGCGCCAGCAGCCAAGGGCTCCTTGAATACGCTTTCTTT
abundance: -; d_gene: -; j_gene: TRBJ2-7; v_gene: TRBV7-8; CDR3aa: CASSLSAYEQYF; CDR3nt: TGTGCCAGCAGCTTATCTGCCTACGAGCAGTACTTC
abundance: -; d_gene: -; j_gene: TRBJ2-7; v_gene: TRBV27; CDR3aa: CASRLGGRDSSYEQYF; CDR3nt: TGTGCCAGCAGGTTGGGGGGCCGGGACAGTTCCTACGAGCAGTACTTC
abundance: -; d_gene: TRBD2; j_gene: TRBJ2-1; v_gene: TRBV11-3; CDR3aa: CASSLVTSGAYNEQFF; CDR3nt: TGTGCCAGCAGCTTAGTGACTAGCGGGGCCTACAATGAGCAGTTCTTC
abundance: -; d_gene: -; j_gene: TRBJ1-2; v_gene: TRBV4-2; CDR3aa: CASSQDRAGQYGYTF; CDR3nt: TGTGCCAGCAGCCAAGATCGAGCAGGGCAGTATGGCTACACCTTC
abundance: -; d_gene: -; j_gene: TRBJ1-6; v_gene: TRBV6-5; CDR3aa: CASSEGQGPLHF; CDR3nt: TGTGCCAGCAGTGAGGGTCAGGGACCCCTCCACTTT
abundance: -; d_gene: -; j_gene: TRBJ1-6; v_gene: TRBV21-1; CDR3aa: CASSKGAGGRFGSYNSPLHF; CDR3nt: TGTGCCAGCAGCAAAGGGGCAGGGGGAAGGTTTGGCTCCTATAATTCACCCCTCCACTTT
abundance: -; d_gene: -; j_gene: TRBJ2-3; v_gene: TRBV6-1; CDR3aa: CASSGGAGLGDTQYF; CDR3nt: TGTGCCAGCAGTGGCGGGGCCGGATTGGGGGATACGCAGTATTTT
abundance: -; d_gene: TRBD1; j_gene: TRBJ2-1; v_gene: TRBV5-1; CDR3aa: CASSSQGASYNEQFF; CDR3nt: TGCGCCAGCAGCTCACAGGGGGCTTCCTACAATGAGCAGTTCTTC
abundance: -; d_gene: -; j_gene: TRBJ1-5; v_gene: TRBV6-5; CDR3aa: CASSYGGQPQHF; CDR3nt: TGTGCCAGCAGTTACGGGGGGCAGCCCCAGCATTTT
abundance: -; d_gene: TRBD2; j_gene: TRBJ2-1; v_gene: TRBV7-3; CDR3aa: CASSSVGGNNEQFF; CDR3nt: TGTGCCAGCAGCTCAGTGGGGGGGAACAATGAGCAGTTCTTC
abundance: -; d_gene: -; j_gene: TRBJ1-1; v_gene: TRBV9; CDR3aa: CASSPGPGNTEAFF; CDR3nt: TGTGCCAGCAGCCCCGGCCCGGGGAACACTGAAGCTTTCTTT
abundance: -; d_gene: -; j_gene: TRBJ2-7; v_gene: TRBV5-1; CDR3aa: CASSRTGRGASYEQYF; CDR3nt: TGCGCCAGCAGCCGGACGGGTAGGGGAGCCTCCTACGAGCAGTACTTC
abundance: -; d_gene: -; j_gene: TRBJ2-3; v_gene: TRBV5-1; CDR3aa: CASSLGVVTDTQYF; CDR3nt: TGCGCCAGCAGCTTGGGGGTGGTCACAGATACGCAGTATTTT
abundance: -; d_gene: TRBD1; j_gene: TRBJ2-5; v_gene: TRBV18; CDR3aa: CASSVGTAQETQYF; CDR3nt: TGTGCCAGCTCGGTCGGGACAGCCCAAGAGACCCAGTACTTC
abundance: -; d_gene: -; j_gene: TRBJ1-2; v_gene: TRBV25-1; CDR3aa: CASSDTGPHYGYTF; CDR3nt: TGTGCCAGCAGTGATACAGGGCCCCACTATGGCTACACCTTC
abundance: -; d_gene: -; j_gene: TRBJ2-3; v_gene: TRBV30; CDR3aa: CAWSSGDSADTQYF; CDR3nt: TGTGCCTGGAGTAGTGGTGACAGTGCCGATACGCAGTATTTT
abundance: once; d_gene: -; j_gene: TRBJ2-3; v_gene: TRBV7-9; CDR3aa: CASSLIERTDTQYF; CDR3nt: TGTGCCAGCAGCCTGATTGAACGCACAGATACGCAGTATTTT
abundance: -; d_gene: TRBD1; j_gene: TRBJ2-7; v_gene: TRBV29-1; CDR3aa: CSVEDQAGGSEQYF; CDR3nt: TGCAGCGTTGAAGATCAAGCAGGGGGTTCCGAGCAGTACTTC
abundance: -; d_gene: TRBD1; j_gene: TRBJ1-6; v_gene: TRBV14; CDR3aa: CASSAFGQGNSPLHF; CDR3nt: TGTGCCAGCAGCGCGTTTGGACAGGGGAATTCACCCCTCCACTTT
abundance: -; d_gene: -; j_gene: TRBJ2-5; v_gene: TRBV7-2; CDR3aa: CASKLTYREEETQYF; CDR3nt: TGTGCCAGCAAGCTTACGTACAGGGAGGAAGAGACCCAGTACTTC
abundance: few; d_gene: TRBD1; j_gene: TRBJ1-1; v_gene: TRBV7-3; CDR3aa: CASSPGTAPEAFF; CDR3nt: TGTGCCAGCAGCCCCGGGACAGCCCCTGAAGCTTTCTTT
abundance: -; d_gene: TRBD1; j_gene: TRBJ2-6; v_gene: TRBV7-2; CDR3aa: CASSLSTGAIRGANVLTF; CDR3nt: TGTGCCAGCAGCTTAAGTACAGGGGCCATCCGGGGGGCCAACGTCCTGACTTTC
abundance: -; d_gene: -; j_gene: TRBJ1-1; v_gene: TRBV5-8; CDR3aa: CASSIGGWGWGATEAFF; CDR3nt: TGTGCCAGCAGCATTGGGGGGTGGGGCTGGGGAGCCACTGAAGCTTTCTTT
abundance: -; d_gene: -; j_gene: TRBJ2-7; v_gene: TRBV11-2; CDR3aa: CASSFRPGHEQYF; CDR3nt: TGTGCCAGCAGCTTCCGACCGGGCCACGAGCAGTACTTC
abundance: -; d_gene: -; j_gene: TRBJ2-7; v_gene: TRBV11-2; CDR3aa: CASSLDAGTPSYEQYF; CDR3nt: TGTGCCAGCAGCTTAGATGCCGGGACACCCTCCTACGAGCAGTACTTC
abundance: -; d_gene: TRBD1; j_gene: TRBJ1-1; v_gene: TRBV5-1; CDR3aa: CASGKGASTEAFF; CDR3nt: TGCGCCAGCGGAAAGGGGGCGAGCACTGAAGCTTTCTTT
abundance: -; d_gene: TRBD1; j_gene: TRBJ2-7; v_gene: TRBV5-1; CDR3aa: CASSLSGGAEMKQYF; CDR3nt: TGCGCCAGCAGCTTGTCAGGGGGCGCTGAGATGAAGCAGTACTTC
abundance: -; d_gene: TRBD2; j_gene: TRBJ2-7; v_gene: TRBV7-6; CDR3aa: CASSLGGGSGGSYEQYF; CDR3nt: TGTGCCAGCAGCTTAGGCGGCGGTAGCGGGGGCTCCTACGAGCAGTACTTC
abundance: -; d_gene: TRBD1; j_gene: TRBJ1-2; v_gene: TRBV19; CDR3aa: CASSTLGTGFDYGYTF; CDR3nt: TGTGCCAGTAGTACCCTCGGGACAGGATTTGACTATGGCTACACCTTC
abundance: few; d_gene: -; j_gene: TRBJ1-2; v_gene: TRBV19; CDR3aa: CASSMRQNYGYTF; CDR3nt: TGTGCCAGTAGTATGAGGCAGAACTATGGCTACACCTTC
abundance: -; d_gene: TRBD1; j_gene: TRBJ2-1; v_gene: TRBV7-2; CDR3aa: CASSRGQGPFF; CDR3nt: TGTGCCAGCAGCCGAGGACAGGGCCCGTTCTTC